Listed below are T cell receptor beta chains from one sample, sequenced in a study of beta chain features in type 1 diabetes. The method was immunoSEQ multiplex PCR; TCRdb's version includes in-frame clones alone and lacks a portion of them. The table lists 130,000 to 150,000 clones, about 50% of them singletons. Sequences were obtained from Tregs from blood. These receptors came from a young man in good health. Both conserved end residues are part of each CDR3. Each record gives: D gene, V gene, J gene, clone size, CDR3 protein, CDR3 DNA. D genes are given only for firm matches. Not all rows give a size; the values are once, few, many and, for expanded clones, a class.

.	TRBV11-1	TRBJ2-7	.	CASRKQGSGKQYF	TGTGCCAGCAGAAAACAGGGATCCGGGAAGCAGTACTTC
TRBD1	TRBV30	TRBJ2-6	.	CAFGQGVSGANVLTF	TGTGCTTTCGGACAGGGGGTTTCTGGGGCCAACGTCCTGACTTTC
.	TRBV4-1	TRBJ2-1	.	CASSLRTTDDEQFF	TGCGCCAGCAGCCTCCGGACAACCGACGATGAGCAGTTCTTC
.	TRBV18	TRBJ1-3	.	CASSPSGVNPGNTIYF	TGTGCCAGCTCACCATCAGGGGTCAACCCTGGAAACACCATATATTTT
.	TRBV28	TRBJ2-2	few	CASSLQQGAGELFF	TGTGCCAGCAGTTTACAACAAGGGGCCGGGGAGCTGTTTTTT
.	TRBV29-1	TRBJ2-7	few	CSVSGRESSYEQYF	TGCAGCGTTTCGGGACGGGAGAGCTCCTACGAGCAGTACTTC
TRBD2	TRBV7-9	TRBJ2-7	.	CASSLGGRRDEQYF	TGTGCCAGCAGCTTAGGCGGGAGAAGGGACGAGCAGTACTTC
TRBD1	TRBV11-2	TRBJ2-5	.	CASSYGTDETQYF	TGTGCCAGCAGCTACGGGACAGATGAGACCCAGTACTTC
.	TRBV23-1	TRBJ1-2	.	CASSQSYRSPPNYGYTF	TGCGCCAGCAGTCAATCATACAGGAGTCCTCCTAACTATGGCTACACCTTC
.	TRBV18	TRBJ1-2	.	CASVKGSNYGYTF	TGTGCCAGCGTGAAGGGGTCTAACTATGGCTACACCTTC
TRBD1	TRBV14	TRBJ2-2	.	CASSQFGTGGTGELFF	TGTGCCAGCAGCCAATTCGGGACAGGGGGAACCGGGGAGCTGTTTTTT
TRBD2	TRBV7-2	TRBJ2-1	few	CASSSRRLAVLNEQFF	TGTGCCAGCAGCTCCCGCCGACTAGCGGTACTCAATGAGCAGTTCTTC
TRBD1	TRBV5-1	TRBJ2-5	few	CASSPTSPLGRGRGETQYF	TGCGCCAGCAGCCCCACGAGTCCCTTAGGCAGGGGGCGCGGAGAGACCCAGTACTTC
.	TRBV21-1	TRBJ2-3	.	CASSKALAGDPSTDTQYF	TGTGCCAGCAGCAAAGCTCTAGCGGGGGACCCTAGCACAGATACGCAGTATTTT
.	TRBV7-9	TRBJ2-3	.	CASSPYTQYF	TGTGCCAGCAGCCCCTATACGCAGTATTTT
TRBD2	TRBV11-2	TRBJ2-3	.	CASSVQSGRGTDTQYF	TGTGCCAGCAGCGTACAAAGCGGGAGGGGGACAGATACGCAGTATTTT
.	TRBV7-9	TRBJ1-1	few	CASSFASAATSNTEAFF	TGTGCCAGCAGCTTTGCGTCGGCGGCCACTTCGAACACTGAAGCTTTCTTT
.	TRBV29-1	TRBJ2-1	few	CSVRQFLFNEQFF	TGCAGCGTTCGACAGTTTTTATTCAATGAGCAGTTCTTC
TRBD2	TRBV7-2	TRBJ2-7	.	CASSYGGGSYEQYF	TGTGCCAGCAGCTATGGGGGGGGCTCCTACGAGCAGTACTTC
TRBD2	TRBV6-5	TRBJ2-7	.	CASSYAGEVSYEQYF	TGTGCCAGCAGTTACGCGGGAGAAGTTTCCTACGAGCAGTACTTC
.	TRBV5-1	TRBJ2-1	once	CASSLEARKRNEQFF	TGCGCCAGCAGCTTGGAGGCTAGGAAGAGGAATGAGCAGTTCTTC
.	TRBV29-1	TRBJ1-5	few	CSVGQLNQPQHF	TGCAGCGTAGGACAGTTGAATCAGCCCCAGCATTTT
TRBD2	TRBV19	TRBJ2-7	few	CASSLAGRIYEQYF	TGTGCCAGTAGCCTCGCCGGGAGGATCTACGAGCAGTACTTC
.	TRBV15	TRBJ2-3	few	CATSRGSVRGAVSDTQYF	TGTGCCACCAGCAGAGGATCGGTTCGGGGGGCGGTGAGTGATACGCAGTATTTT
TRBD1	TRBV11-3	TRBJ2-1	.	CASSPTGGGEQFF	TGTGCCAGCAGCCCAACAGGGGGAGGTGAGCAGTTCTTC
.	TRBV7-2	TRBJ1-2	once	CASWAWDGYTF	TGTGCCAGCTGGGCATGGGATGGCTACACCTTC
TRBD1	TRBV27	TRBJ1-1	.	CASSLRQGAGEAFF	TGTGCCAGCAGTTTAAGGCAGGGGGCGGGGGAGGCTTTCTTT
TRBD2	TRBV7-2	TRBJ2-3	.	CASSSRTSGGADTQYF	TGTGCCAGCAGCTCCCGGACTAGCGGGGGGGCTGATACGCAGTATTTT
.	TRBV25-1	TRBJ2-7	.	CASSVTGLYEQYF	TGTGCCAGCAGTGTTACAGGGCTATACGAGCAGTACTTC
.	TRBV18	TRBJ2-1	few	CASSRPGEFEQFF	TGTGCCAGCTCACGACCTGGGGAGTTTGAGCAGTTCTTC
TRBD1	TRBV14	TRBJ1-2	few	CASSRGRTGFGYTF	TGTGCCAGCAGCCGGGGCAGGACAGGTTTTGGCTACACCTTC
.	TRBV29-1	TRBJ2-1	few	CSVARVYNEQFF	TGCAGCGTTGCCCGCGTTTACAATGAGCAGTTCTTC
TRBD1	TRBV19	TRBJ1-1	.	CASSDRGPTEAFF	TGTGCCAGTAGCGACAGGGGGCCCACTGAAGCTTTCTTT
TRBD1	TRBV10-3	TRBJ2-6	.	CAISSDRGIGANVLTF	TGTGCCATCAGCTCCGACAGGGGAATTGGGGCCAACGTCCTGACTTTC
TRBD2	TRBV10-3	TRBJ2-2	.	CAISGSPGTSGNTGELFF	TGTGCCATCAGTGGATCGCCCGGGACTAGCGGAAACACCGGGGAGCTGTTTTTT
TRBD1	TRBV6-6	TRBJ2-1	.	CASRSDRDNEQFF	TGTGCCAGCAGATCGGACAGGGACAATGAGCAGTTCTTC
TRBD2	TRBV6-1	TRBJ2-7	.	CASSELAGAYEQYF	TGTGCCAGCAGTGAACTAGCGGGGGCCTACGAGCAGTACTTC
.	TRBV5-1	TRBJ2-1	.	CASSLQTGVEQFF	TGCGCCAGCAGCTTACAAACGGGAGTTGAGCAGTTCTTC
TRBD2	TRBV7-9	TRBJ2-5	.	CASSLAYSAGLQETQYF	TGTGCCAGCAGCTTAGCGTACTCAGCGGGGCTCCAAGAGACCCAGTACTTC
TRBD2	TRBV5-4	TRBJ2-1	few	CASSLGGGGNNEQFF	TGTGCCAGCAGCTTAGGTGGGGGGGGAAACAATGAGCAGTTCTTC
.	TRBV7-2	TRBJ2-7	.	CASSSLGGGRYEQYF	TGTGCCAGCAGCTCCTTGGGGGGAGGCCGCTACGAGCAGTACTTC
.	TRBV28	TRBJ1-3	few	CASRRPISGNTIYF	TGTGCCAGCAGGCGTCCGATCTCTGGAAACACCATATATTTT
TRBD2	TRBV15	TRBJ2-2	few	CATSREGLAVTGELFF	TGTGCCACCAGCAGGGAGGGACTAGCTGTCACCGGGGAGCTGTTTTTT
.	TRBV28	TRBJ1-1	few	CASLHSWRGTEAFF	TGTGCCAGCCTACACTCTTGGAGGGGCACTGAAGCTTTCTTT
TRBD1	TRBV7-9	TRBJ1-2	.	CASRKDRGYGYTF	TGTGCCAGCAGAAAGGACAGGGGCTATGGCTACACCTTC
TRBD2	TRBV4-2	TRBJ2-1	few	CASSQPGLAGGPHEQFF	TGTGCCAGCAGCCAACCGGGACTAGCGGGAGGGCCGCATGAGCAGTTCTTC
TRBD2	TRBV28	TRBJ2-3	.	CASSFFAGATDTQYF	TGTGCCAGCAGTTTCTTCGCGGGAGCTACAGATACGCAGTATTTT
.	TRBV6-6	TRBJ1-5	.	CASTGQINQPQHF	TGTGCCAGCACGGGACAAATCAATCAGCCCCAGCATTTT
.	TRBV4-3	TRBJ2-3	.	CASSQSWQDTDTQYF	TGCGCCAGCAGCCAAAGTTGGCAGGACACAGATACGCAGTATTTT
.	TRBV7-2	TRBJ1-1	few	CASSLAGVNTEAFF	TGTGCCAGCAGCTTAGCAGGGGTGAACACTGAAGCTTTCTTT
TRBD1	TRBV29-1	TRBJ2-7	.	CSVDRPGQGAYEQYF	TGCAGCGTTGATCGCCCGGGACAGGGGGCCTACGAGCAGTACTTC